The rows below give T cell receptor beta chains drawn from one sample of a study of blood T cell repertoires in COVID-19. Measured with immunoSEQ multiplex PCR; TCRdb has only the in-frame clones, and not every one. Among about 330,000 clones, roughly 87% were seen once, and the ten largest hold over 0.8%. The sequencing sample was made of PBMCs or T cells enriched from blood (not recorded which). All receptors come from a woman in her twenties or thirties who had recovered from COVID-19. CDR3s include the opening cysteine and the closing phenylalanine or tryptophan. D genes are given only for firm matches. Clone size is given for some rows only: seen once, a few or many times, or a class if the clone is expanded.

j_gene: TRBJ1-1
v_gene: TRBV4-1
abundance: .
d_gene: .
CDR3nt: TGCGCCAGCAGCCAAGTCCTGAGGACTGAAGCTTTCTTT
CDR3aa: CASSQVLRTEAFF

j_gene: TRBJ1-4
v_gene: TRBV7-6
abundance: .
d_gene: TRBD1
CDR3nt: TGTGCCAGCAGCTTAGGGGGGGGTTGGGGACAGGGCTTCCCCGATCCCCACAAACTGTTTTTT
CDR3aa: CASSLGGGWGQGFPDPHKLFF

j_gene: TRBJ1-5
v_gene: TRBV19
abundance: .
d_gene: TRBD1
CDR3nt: TGTGCCAGTAGTATAGGGAGGGGGCGTACAAGCAATCAGCCCCAGCATTTT
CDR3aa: CASSIGRGRTSNQPQHF

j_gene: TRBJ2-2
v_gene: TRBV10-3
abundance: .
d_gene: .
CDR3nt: TGTGCCATCAGTCGGCTAGCGATGGAAGACACCGGGGAGCTGTTTTTT
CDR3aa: CAISRLAMEDTGELFF

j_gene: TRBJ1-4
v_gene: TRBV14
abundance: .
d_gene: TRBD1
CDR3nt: TGTGCCAGCAGCCAAGAGGTAAACAGGGGTGGCACTAATGAAAAACTGTTTTTT
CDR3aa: CASSQEVNRGGTNEKLFF

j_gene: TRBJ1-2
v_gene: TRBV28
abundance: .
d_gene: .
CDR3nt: TGTGCCAGCACCTTAGGAGGGTTTGGCTACACCTTC
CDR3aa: CASTLGGFGYTF

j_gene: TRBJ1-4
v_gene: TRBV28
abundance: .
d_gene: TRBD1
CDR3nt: TGTGCCAGCAGTTCCGCAGGGGGAGGTCTTGAAAAACTGTTTTTT
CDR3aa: CASSSAGGGLEKLFF

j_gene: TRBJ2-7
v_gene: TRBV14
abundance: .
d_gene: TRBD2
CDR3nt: TGTGCCAGCAGCTTCTCTTCGGGGGGCGAGCAGTACTTC
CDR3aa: CASSFSSGGEQYF

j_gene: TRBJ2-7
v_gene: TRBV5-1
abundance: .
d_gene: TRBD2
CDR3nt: TGCGCCCGCAGCGCTAATAGCGGGGGGGGCGGGGAGCAGTACTTC
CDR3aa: CARSANSGGGGEQYF

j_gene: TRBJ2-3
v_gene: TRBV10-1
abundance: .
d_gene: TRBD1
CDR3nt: TGCGCCAGCAGTGAACCCGGGGACAGGGGCCCCGATACGCAGTATTTT
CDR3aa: CASSEPGDRGPDTQYF

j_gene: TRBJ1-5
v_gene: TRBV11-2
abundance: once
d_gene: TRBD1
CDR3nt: TGTGCCAGCAGCCCAACTGGGACAGGGCATAGGAGCAATCAGCCCCAGCATTTT
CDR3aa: CASSPTGTGHRSNQPQHF

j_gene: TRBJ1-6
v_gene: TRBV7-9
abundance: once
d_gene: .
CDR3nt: TGTGCCAGCGACGGAGACTTAGGTTTTGGATCACCCCTCCACTTT
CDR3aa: CASDGDLGFGSPLHF

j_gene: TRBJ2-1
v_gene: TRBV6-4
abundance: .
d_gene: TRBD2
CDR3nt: TGTGCCAGCAGTGCTCGGGGGGTCGATGTAGGTGAGCAGTTCTTC
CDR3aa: CASSARGVDVGEQFF

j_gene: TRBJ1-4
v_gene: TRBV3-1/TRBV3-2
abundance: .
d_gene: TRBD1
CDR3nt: TGTGCCAGCAGGGGACAGGGAGTGGGAAAACTGTTTTTT
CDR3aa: CASRGQGVGKLFF

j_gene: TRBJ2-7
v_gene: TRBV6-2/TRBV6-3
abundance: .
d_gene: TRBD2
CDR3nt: TGTGCCAGCAGCCTCCCCGCTAGCGGGGGTTCCGTAAGATCCTACGAGCAGTACTTC
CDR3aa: CASSLPASGGSVRSYEQYF

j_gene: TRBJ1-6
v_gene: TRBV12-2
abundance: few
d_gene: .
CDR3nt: TGTGCAAGTCGCCTCCGGGACAGGCGCTCTTCACCCCTCCACTTT
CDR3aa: CASRLRDRRSSPLHF

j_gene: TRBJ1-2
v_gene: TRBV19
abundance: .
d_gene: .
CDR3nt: TGTGCCAGTAGTTTGGGACAAAACTATGGCTACACCTTC
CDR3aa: CASSLGQNYGYTF

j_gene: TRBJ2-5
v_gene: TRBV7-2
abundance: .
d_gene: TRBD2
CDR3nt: TGTGCCAGCAGCTTAAGACTAGCGGGGCGGGAGACCCAGTACTTC
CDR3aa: CASSLRLAGRETQYF

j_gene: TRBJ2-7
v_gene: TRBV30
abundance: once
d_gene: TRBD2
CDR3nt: TGTGGCATGGCGAAGCGGGGACTAGCTTACGAGCAGTACTTC
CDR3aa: CGMAKRGLAYEQYF

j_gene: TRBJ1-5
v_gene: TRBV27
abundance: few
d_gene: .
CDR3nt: TGTGCCAGCAGACGGACAGCAAGCAATCAGCCCCAGCATTTT
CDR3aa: CASRRTASNQPQHF

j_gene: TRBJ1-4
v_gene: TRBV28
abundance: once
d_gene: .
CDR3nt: TGTGCCAGCAGTTTATGGCAGGGAGCGGGTAATGAAAAACTGTTTTTT
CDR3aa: CASSLWQGAGNEKLFF

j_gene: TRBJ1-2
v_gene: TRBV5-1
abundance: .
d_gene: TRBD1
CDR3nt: TGCGCCAGCAGCTTGCCGGGACAGGCGGATGGCTACACCTTC
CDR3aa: CASSLPGQADGYTF

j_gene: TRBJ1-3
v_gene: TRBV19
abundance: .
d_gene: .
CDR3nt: TGTGCCAGTAGTATTGAGGTCTGGAAGTCTGGAAACACCATATATTTT
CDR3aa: CASSIEVWKSGNTIYF

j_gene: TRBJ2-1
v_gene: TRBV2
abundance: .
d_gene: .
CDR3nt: TGTGCCAGCAGTGAGAGGGACAATGAGCAGTTCTTC
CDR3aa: CASSERDNEQFF

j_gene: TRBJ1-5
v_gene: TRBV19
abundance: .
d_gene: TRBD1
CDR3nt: TGTGCCAGTAGCGGGACAGGCCCGACTCAGCCCCAGCATTTT
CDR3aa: CASSGTGPTQPQHF

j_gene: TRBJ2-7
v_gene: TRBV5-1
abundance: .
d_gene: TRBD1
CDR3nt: TGCGCCAGCAGCTTCTCCAACACGGGGACAGATTACGAGCAGTACTTC
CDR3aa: CASSFSNTGTDYEQYF

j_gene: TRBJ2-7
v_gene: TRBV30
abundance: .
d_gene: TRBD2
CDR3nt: TGTGCCTGGATTGTGGCGGGGGGTAGGGCGGACGAGCAGTACTTC
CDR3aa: CAWIVAGGRADEQYF

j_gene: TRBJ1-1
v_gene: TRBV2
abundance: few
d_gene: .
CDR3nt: TGTGCCAGCAGTGAAGGGGTCGCTACGGGGGCTTTCTTT
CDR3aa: CASSEGVATGAFF

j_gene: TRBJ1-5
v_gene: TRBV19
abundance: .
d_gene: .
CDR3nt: TGTGCCAGTAGTCCGACAAGCAATCAGCCCCAGCATTTT
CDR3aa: CASSPTSNQPQHF

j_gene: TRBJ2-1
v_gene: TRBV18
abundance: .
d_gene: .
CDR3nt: TGTGCCAGCTCACCAAGAGATTATGAGCAGTTCTTC
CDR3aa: CASSPRDYEQFF

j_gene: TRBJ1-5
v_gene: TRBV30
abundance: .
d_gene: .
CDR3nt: TGTGCCTGGAGTGTAGAGGCAGGGGGCAATCAGCCCCAGCATTTT
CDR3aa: CAWSVEAGGNQPQHF

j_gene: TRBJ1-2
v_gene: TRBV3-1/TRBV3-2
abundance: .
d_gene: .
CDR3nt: TGTGCCAGCAGCCAAGATGCTGGCAGGGCGACGGATGGCTACACCTTC
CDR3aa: CASSQDAGRATDGYTF

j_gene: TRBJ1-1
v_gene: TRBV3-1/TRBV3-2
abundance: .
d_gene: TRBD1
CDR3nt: TGTGCCAGCAGCCAAAGAGACAGGGGGCTCGAAGCTTTCTTT
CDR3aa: CASSQRDRGLEAFF

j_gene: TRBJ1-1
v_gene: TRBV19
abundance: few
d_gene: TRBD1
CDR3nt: TGTGCCAGTAGTACGAACAGGGGGCGAGAACATATTGAAGCTTTCTTT
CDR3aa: CASSTNRGREHIEAFF

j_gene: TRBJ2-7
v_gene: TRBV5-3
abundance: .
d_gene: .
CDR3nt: TGTGCCAGAGCCCCCGGGACACTCTCGGCCGAGCAGTACTTC
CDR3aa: CARAPGTLSAEQYF

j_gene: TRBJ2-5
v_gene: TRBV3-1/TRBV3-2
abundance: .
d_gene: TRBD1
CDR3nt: TGTGCCAGCAGCCAAGATATCCGGGACAGCCAAGAGACCCAGTACTTC
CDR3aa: CASSQDIRDSQETQYF

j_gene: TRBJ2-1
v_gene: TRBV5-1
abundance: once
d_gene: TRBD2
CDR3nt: TGCGCCAGCAGTGCTAGCGGGGGGGGCGAGCAGTTCTTC
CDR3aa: CASSASGGGEQFF

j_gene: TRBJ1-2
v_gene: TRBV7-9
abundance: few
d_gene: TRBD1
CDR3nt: TGTGCCAGCAGCTCACAGGGGGAAGACCACTATGGCTACACCTTC
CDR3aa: CASSSQGEDHYGYTF

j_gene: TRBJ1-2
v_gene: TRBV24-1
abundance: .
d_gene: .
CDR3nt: TGTGCCACCAGTGAGGGAACCACAGGGCATAACTATGGCTACACCTTC
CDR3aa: CATSEGTTGHNYGYTF

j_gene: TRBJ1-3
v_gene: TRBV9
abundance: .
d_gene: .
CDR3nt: TGTGCCAGCAGGGACCCAGGGGGAAACACCATATATTTT
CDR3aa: CASRDPGGNTIYF

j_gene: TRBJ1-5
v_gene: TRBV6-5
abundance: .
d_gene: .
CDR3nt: TGTGCCAGCAGCCCATCGGGAGGGAGCAATCAGCCCCAGCATTTT
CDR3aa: CASSPSGGSNQPQHF

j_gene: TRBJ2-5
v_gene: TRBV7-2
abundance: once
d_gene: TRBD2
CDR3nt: TGTGCCAGCAGCCCAGCGGGGGGCCAAGAGACCCAGTACTTC
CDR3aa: CASSPAGGQETQYF

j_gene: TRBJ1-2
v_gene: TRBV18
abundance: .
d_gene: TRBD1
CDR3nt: TGTGCCAGCTCAGCGGACAGGGGGAGCTATGGCTACACCTTC
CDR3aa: CASSADRGSYGYTF

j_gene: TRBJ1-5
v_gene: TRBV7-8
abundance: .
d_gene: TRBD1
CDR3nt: TGTGCCAGCAGCTTATACAGGGGGCCCCCTTATCAGCCCCAGCATTTT
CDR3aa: CASSLYRGPPYQPQHF

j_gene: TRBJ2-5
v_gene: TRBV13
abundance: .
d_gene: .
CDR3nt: TGTGCCAGCAGCCGAGACAGCTTCCAAGAGACCCAGTACTTC
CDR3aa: CASSRDSFQETQYF

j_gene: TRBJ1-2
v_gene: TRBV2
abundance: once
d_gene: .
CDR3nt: TGTGCCATCTCGAAGGGGGGGGAAGGCTACACCTTC
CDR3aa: CAISKGGEGYTF

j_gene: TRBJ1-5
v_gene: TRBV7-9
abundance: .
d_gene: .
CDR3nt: TGTGCCAGCAGCCTATCGGGGGGGAGGCCCCAGCATTTT
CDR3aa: CASSLSGGRPQHF